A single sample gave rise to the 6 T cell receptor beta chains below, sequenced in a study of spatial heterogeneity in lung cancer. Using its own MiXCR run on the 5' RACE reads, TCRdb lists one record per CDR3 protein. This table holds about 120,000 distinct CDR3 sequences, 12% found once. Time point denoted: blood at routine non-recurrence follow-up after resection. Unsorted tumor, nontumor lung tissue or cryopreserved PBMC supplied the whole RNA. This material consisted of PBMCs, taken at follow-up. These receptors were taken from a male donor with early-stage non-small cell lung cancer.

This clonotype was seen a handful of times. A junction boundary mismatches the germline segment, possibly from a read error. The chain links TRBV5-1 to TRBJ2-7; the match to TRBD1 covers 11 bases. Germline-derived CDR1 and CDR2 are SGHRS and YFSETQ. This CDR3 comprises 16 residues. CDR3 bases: TGCGCCAGCAGCACAGGAGGGACAGGGGGATCCTTCGAGCAGTACTTC. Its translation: CASSTGGTGGSFEQYF.

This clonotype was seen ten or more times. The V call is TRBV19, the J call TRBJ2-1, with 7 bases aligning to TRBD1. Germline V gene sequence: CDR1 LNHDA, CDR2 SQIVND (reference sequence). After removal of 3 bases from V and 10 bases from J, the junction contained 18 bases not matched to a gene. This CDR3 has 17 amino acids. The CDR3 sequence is CASSIIARDSARWEQFF. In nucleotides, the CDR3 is TGTGCCAGTAGTATCATTGCCCGGGACAGCGCCCGATGGGAGCAGTTCTTC.

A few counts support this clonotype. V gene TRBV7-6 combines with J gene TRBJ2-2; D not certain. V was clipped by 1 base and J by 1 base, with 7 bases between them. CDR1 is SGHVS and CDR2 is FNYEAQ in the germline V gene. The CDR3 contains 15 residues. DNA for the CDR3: TGTGCCAGCAGCTTAGAAGTGGGGAACACCGGGGAGCTGTTTTTT. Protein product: CASSLEVGNTGELFF.

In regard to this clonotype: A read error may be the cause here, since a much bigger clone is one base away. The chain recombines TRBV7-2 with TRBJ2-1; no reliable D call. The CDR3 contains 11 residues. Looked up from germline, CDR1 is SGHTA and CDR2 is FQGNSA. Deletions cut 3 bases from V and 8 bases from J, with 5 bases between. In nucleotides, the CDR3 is TGTGCCAGCAGCTTCGTTTATGAGCAGTTCTTC. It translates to CASSFVYEQFF.

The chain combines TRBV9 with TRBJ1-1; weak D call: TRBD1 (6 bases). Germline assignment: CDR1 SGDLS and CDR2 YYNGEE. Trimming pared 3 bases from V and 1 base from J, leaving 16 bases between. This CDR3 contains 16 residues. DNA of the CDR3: TGTGCCAGCAGCGACGGGGACACCTTAAAGAACACTGAAGCTTTCTTT. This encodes CASSDGDTLKNTEAFF.

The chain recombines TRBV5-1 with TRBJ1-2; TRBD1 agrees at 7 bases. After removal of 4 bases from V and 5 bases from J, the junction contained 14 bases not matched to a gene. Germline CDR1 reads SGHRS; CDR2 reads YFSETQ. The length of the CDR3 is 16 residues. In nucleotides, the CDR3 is TGCGCCAGCAGCCCCTCGACAGGGACCCTATGGTATGGCTACACCTTC. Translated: CASSPSTGTLWYGYTF.